This T cell receptor beta chain was found in a study of radiotherapy plus CTLA-4 blockade in lung cancer. Study-level findings and limits: Peripheral blood showed expansion of tumor-derived TCR clones after radiotherapy and ipilimumab.

For this clone: As yet, its antigen is unknown.

Ipilimumab CTLA-4 blockade and focal radiation were given to patients with chemo-refractory metastatic non-small-cell lung cancer. Repertoires were generated with immunoSEQ multiplex PCR, while TCRdb's copy carries only in-frame clones and drops some. Here the sample spans more than 25,000 clones, approximately 80% being singletons. Germline CDR1 and CDR2: KGHSH and LQKENI. V was shortened by 2 bases and J by 0 bases, with 14 bases between the two germline ends. This CDR3 is built from 17 residues. The TCR originated in a human donor with non-small cell lung cancer who had stable disease on radiotherapy plus ipilimumab. The rearrangement uses TRBV18 and TRBJ1-3; D is unresolved. The material sequenced was peripheral blood, taken from a patient treated with radiotherapy plus ipilimumab. The CDR3 sequence: CASSPYQILGSGNTIYF. DNA for the CDR3: TGTGCCAGCTCACCATATCAAATCCTTGGCTCTGGAAACACCATATATTTT.